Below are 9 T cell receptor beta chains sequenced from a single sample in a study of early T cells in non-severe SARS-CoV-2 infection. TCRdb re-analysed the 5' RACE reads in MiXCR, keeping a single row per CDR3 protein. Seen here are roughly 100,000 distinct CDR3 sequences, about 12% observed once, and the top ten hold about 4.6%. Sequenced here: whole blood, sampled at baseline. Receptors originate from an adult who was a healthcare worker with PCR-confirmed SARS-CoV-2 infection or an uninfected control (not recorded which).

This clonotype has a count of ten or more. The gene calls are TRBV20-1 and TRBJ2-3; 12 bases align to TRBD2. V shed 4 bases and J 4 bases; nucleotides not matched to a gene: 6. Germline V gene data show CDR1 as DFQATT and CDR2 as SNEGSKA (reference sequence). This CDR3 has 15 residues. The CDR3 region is CSATRTSGKADTQYF. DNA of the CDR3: TGCAGTGCTACCCGGACTAGCGGGAAGGCAGATACGCAGTATTTT.

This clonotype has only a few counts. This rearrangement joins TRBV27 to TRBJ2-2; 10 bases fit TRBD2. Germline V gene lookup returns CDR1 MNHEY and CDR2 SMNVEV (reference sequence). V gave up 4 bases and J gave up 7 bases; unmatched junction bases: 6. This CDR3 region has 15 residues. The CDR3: CASSSQRGGHGELFF. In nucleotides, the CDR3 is TGTGCCAGCAGTTCACAGCGGGGGGGCCACGGGGAGCTGTTTTTT.

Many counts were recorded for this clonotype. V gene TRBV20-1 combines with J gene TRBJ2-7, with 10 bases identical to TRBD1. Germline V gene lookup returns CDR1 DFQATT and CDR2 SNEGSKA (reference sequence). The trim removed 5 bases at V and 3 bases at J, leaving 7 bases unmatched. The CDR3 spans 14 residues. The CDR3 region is CSARSRTGGYEQYF. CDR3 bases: TGCAGTGCTCGGTCACGGACAGGGGGCTACGAGCAGTACTTC.

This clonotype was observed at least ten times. The CDR3, as DNA: TGTGCCAGCAGCCAAGTTGGCGGGGAGGCAGATACGCAGTATTTT. As protein: CASSQVGGEADTQYF. J is TRBJ2-3 and V is TRBV4-2; possible D gene TRBD2, 6 bases. The CDR3 covers 15 residues. V was cut by 1 base and J by 4 bases, with 12 bases left in between. CDR1 is LGHNA, CDR2 YNFKEQ, per germline.

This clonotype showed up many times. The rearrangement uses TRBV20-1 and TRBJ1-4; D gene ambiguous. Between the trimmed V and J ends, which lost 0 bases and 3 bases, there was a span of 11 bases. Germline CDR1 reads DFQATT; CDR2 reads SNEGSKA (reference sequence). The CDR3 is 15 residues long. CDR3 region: CSARDLRESNEKLFF. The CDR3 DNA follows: TGCAGTGCTAGAGATCTCCGGGAGTCTAATGAAAAACTGTTTTTT.

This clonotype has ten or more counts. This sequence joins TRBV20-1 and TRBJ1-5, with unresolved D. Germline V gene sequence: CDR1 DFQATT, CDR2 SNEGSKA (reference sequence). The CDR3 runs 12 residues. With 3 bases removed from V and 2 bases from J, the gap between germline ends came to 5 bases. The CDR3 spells CSASQRNQPQHF. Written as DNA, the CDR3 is TGCAGTGCTAGCCAGCGCAATCAGCCCCAGCATTTT.

This CDR3 reads CASMGQAYEQYF. The CDR3 DNA follows: TGCGCCAGCATGGGACAAGCCTACGAGCAGTACTTC. The chain has TRBV10-2 and TRBJ2-7; D is perhaps TRBD1 (6 bases). The CDR3 has 12 residues. CDR1 is WSHSY, CDR2 SAAADI, per germline. With 7 bases removed from V and 2 bases from J, the gap between germline ends came to 9 bases.

As DNA, the CDR3 is TGTGCCAGCAGCCAAGGAGCAGGGCTAAGCGCAGATACGCAGTATTTT. As protein: CASSQGAGLSADTQYF. This chain connects TRBV14 to TRBJ2-3; tentative D call: TRBD1 (5 bases). The CDR3 covers 16 residues. From germline, CDR1 is SGHDN and CDR2 FVKESK. The V end was cut by 1 base, the J end by 4 bases, with 15 bases between.

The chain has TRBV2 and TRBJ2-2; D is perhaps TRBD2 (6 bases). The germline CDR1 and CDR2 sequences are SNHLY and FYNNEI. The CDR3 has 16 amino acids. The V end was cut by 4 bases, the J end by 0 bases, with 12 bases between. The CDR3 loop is CASSARGLPNTGELFF. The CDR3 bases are TGTGCCAGCAGTGCCCGGGGACTGCCGAACACCGGGGAGCTGTTTTTT.